This T cell receptor beta chain was identified in a study of response to subunit inactivated influenza vaccine (dated 2018 in TCRdb). Looking at the study overall: Deep quantitative T cell receptor repertoire profiling was used in the study to track responses to a trivalent subunit inactivated influenza vaccine.

Beyond this particular receptor, the publication reports: According to the authors, only a limited number of new T cells may be recruited by each seasonal influenza vaccination.

According to the germline V gene, CDR1 reads MNHNS and CDR2 reads SASEGT. V sheds 3 bases and J sheds 5 bases, leaving 16 bases between their ends. The CDR3 contains 15 residues, cysteine and phenylalanine counted. This entry keeps only the CDR3 DNA: 45 bases, framed from base 1. Receptors were amplified or captured by RT-PCR. The run used an Illumina HiSeq 2500. TCRdb handled the public reads itself, with Q25 trimming in fastp and clone calling in MiXCR, and kept productive beta chains. Each entry merges the rows of one CDR3 protein and shows their most common DNA and genes. In this sample the table shows 550,000 to 800,000 distinct CDR3 sequences, about 15% of which occur a single time. Around 7% of the sample comes from the top ten. This clonotype turned up a few times. Its antigen specificity is not known. No base-level quality is on record; no much larger clone is a single base apart.

The chain couples TRBV6-1 to TRBJ2-5, with the identity of the D gene unclear. The receptor was derived from a man aged 45-65 years who received an inactivated influenza vaccine. Donor details come from another sample of the same person, matched by shared clones. Sequencing was performed on PBMCs from blood, taken 14 to 15 days before vaccination. DNA sequence: TGTGCCAGCAGTGATCTGACTTTGGTGGGGGAGACCCAGTACTTC. Translated, it reads CASSDLTLVGETQYF.